Sequencing of this TCR beta chain was carried out in a study of cytomegalovirus exposure and HLA in healthy donors (dated by TCRdb to 2017 to 2019). Describing the broader study: According to an earlier analysis of a few hundred of the donors, about 170 million T cells yielded 90 million to 130 million unique TCR beta sequences and around 280 Gb of sequence data. A later genetic analysis used genome-wide SNP genotypes for 398 of the 666 donors, treating that subset as a discovery cohort. Along with the approximately 670-subject first cohort, a separate validation cohort of over 90 different subjects was used. Every discovery cohort repertoire had been produced on one sequencing platform. About five DR-DQ haplotypes were treated as single units for association and clustering because of strong linkage in the cohort. An earlier analysis of around 580 of the donors used high-throughput TCR beta sequencing to judge whether each TCR beta V gene segment behaved as functional or pseudogenic. The study aimed to test whether signatures of past pathogen exposure could be identified by cataloging public T cell receptors. Among the roughly 370 genotyped donors, 75% to 90% belonged to the genetic ancestry cluster associated with self-reported Caucasian donors. To study patterns of TCR occurrence, a later analysis re-analyzed previously published TCR beta repertoires from hundreds of donors and added high-resolution HLA genotyping. Among around 400 genotyped donors of the cohort, an average of roughly 230,000 unique TCR beta nucleotide sequences was sequenced per donor, of which roughly 17% were non-productive. To predict cytomegalovirus infection status, the study combined high-throughput TCR immunosequencing, statistical association of individual TCRs with disease status, and machine learning. In the later analysis, no new phenotypic data were used to find candidate immune exposures; instead, reliance was placed on TCR beta sequences and their occurrence across donors. The T cell repertoires of 550 to 850 subjects were profiled by immunosequencing and related to cytomegalovirus serostatus. An early release that covered roughly 600 HLA-typed donors contained about 300 gigabases of sequencing data and around 85 million unique TCR sequences. Typing coverage differed by locus: A, B, C, DRB1 and DQB1 were typed in roughly 629-630 donors, DQA1 in 500 to 550, DPA1 in approximately 610, and DPB1 in roughly 450. HLA typing covered class I and class II loci at four-digit resolution. Donor age, sex, ethnicity and CMV serostatus were compiled alongside the repertoire data.

The library was made by the immunoSEQ multiplex PCR assay. For the multiplex PCR, a mixture combining 60 forward primers for TCR Vbeta segments and 13 reverse primers for TCR Jbeta segments was used. Amplification of the CDR3 region of rearranged TCR beta genes was performed with a multiplex PCR assay on genomic DNA. The amplified TCR beta libraries were sequenced on the Illumina HiSeq System as 87-base-pair reads. As for the original processing: A later analysis tallied roughly 76 million unique TCR beta chains across the 666 repertoires, and 10 million to 11 million of those chains were shared by two or more donors. Raw reads were error-corrected and collapsed into unique sequences by a nearest-neighbor algorithm in which closely related sequences were merged to remove PCR and sequencing errors. CDR3 sequences were aligned to IMGT reference sequences to assign V, D and J gene segments. For a sequence to be retained, a match of at least six nucleotides to both a V gene segment and a J gene segment was required. A rearrangement was called productive if the CDR3 had no stop codons and remained in frame with V and J, and every other rearrangement was called non-productive. Following IMGT convention, CDR3 was defined as the stretch from the second conserved V-encoded cysteine to the conserved J-encoded phenylalanine. Sequences without an unambiguous match to a single V gene segment were excluded from the earlier analysis of several hundred of the donors. An earlier analysis of fewer than 750 of the donors called V segments functional above 56.7% productive rearrangements and segregating when the between-donor standard deviation exceeded 5%. A statistical classification framework was built for diagnosing cytomegalovirus status from the catalog of TCR beta chain sequences. In a later analysis, V and J genes were assigned by comparing TCR nucleotide sequences against IMGT/GENE-DB human TR gene sequences. In a later analysis, CDR3 sequences and most-parsimonious VDJ recombination scenarios were assigned using the TCRdist pipeline. In a later analysis, every TCR beta chain was defined by the combination of its CDR3 amino acid sequence and its V-gene family, and reads without a unique V-gene family were dropped. A later analysis removed several hundred highly shared, low-generation-probability nucleotide sequences to deal with suspected cross-contamination and a sequencing artifact. In a later analysis, a clonal expansion index was calculated for each public chain from normalized within-repertoire ranks of inferred template counts. In a later analysis, generation probabilities were computed using a VDJ recombination model fitted to out-of-frame rearrangements, and the results were checked against IGoR. Hypergeometric tests were used in a later analysis to score TCR-TCR, TCR-HLA and TCR-CMV co-occurrence, with a repertoire-size bias correction applied to the TCR pairs. To estimate false discovery rates, a later analysis permuted the HLA or CMV assignments 20 times. In a later analysis, co-occurring TCRs were grouped using DBSCAN, and TCRdist sequence similarity was added for clustering within HLA-allele-positive subsets. Co-occurrence clustering excluded repertoires with fewer than 30,000 or more than 120,000 public chains, plus five with anomalous nucleotide sharing. This is the immuneACCESS table as TCRdb keeps it, with only in-frame sequences that have V and J called. A part of the clones is gone; compared with another copy, unresolved V genes explain less than half, and the rest is unexplained. V and J calls and clone size are copied from that table; D and trimming were computed from the DNA. The record for this sample contains roughly 190,000 clones. Of the sample, 6.5% falls within the top ten clones.

In the case of this clone: What this receptor recognizes is not known.

What the authors observed across the whole study: A few of the identified cytomegalovirus-associated TCR beta chains were confirmed in vitro to be specific for cytomegalovirus antigens. A later analysis found that most CMV-associated TCR beta chains appeared HLA-restricted, with HLA associations seemingly driven largely by CMV exposure. The cohort was sequenced for TCR beta chains only, and without alpha or paired-chain data the features that could be detected were limited. The 87-base-pair reads could not distinguish some IMGT-functional V segments, including TRBV6-2 and TRBV6-3, so those segments were excluded. Immune exposure information for the cohort was limited to CMV serostatus. At a false discovery rate of 0.05, a later analysis linked 16,000 or so TCR beta sequences to specific HLA alleles. Assigning TCR associations to individual alleles was difficult when HLA alleles, especially DR and DQ, strongly co-occurred. The earlier analysis of some 560 of the donors excluded about 16 rarely observed V segments, including chromosome 9 orphons, because counts were too low. While some public TCRs were present in many individuals, most TCR sequences turned up only very rarely across donors. In a later analysis, HLA-associated TCR beta chains showed more clonal expansion and lower generation probabilities than non-associated chains that were equally common. V-gene and J-gene trimming of TCR beta chains was associated with a missense DCLRE1C variant in a later genetic analysis, and the association was replicated in an independent cohort. A cluster of highly shared sequence variants was judged likely to be a technical artifact of the sequencing pipeline. Because HLA typing was missing for some donors at each locus, association tests included only the typed subset. According to a later genetic analysis, donors in an Asian-associated ancestry cluster had fewer N-insertions in productive TCRs than the approximately 700-donor mean. In a later analysis, the rate of TCR association differed among HLA loci, with DRB1 alleles having the most associated TCRs and HLA-C alleles having the fewest. Roughly uniform sequencing depth across donors was assumed in presence/absence analyses, although this assumption may not hold. In the study, approximately 160 TCR beta chains were listed as associated with cytomegalovirus. The classifier was reported to diagnose cytomegalovirus status with high specificity and sensitivity in both the original and validation cohorts. Broadly in line with IMGT annotations, most TCR beta V segments showed up in productive rearrangements about 90% or about 30% of the time in an earlier analysis of 450 to 750 of the donors. A further reported finding was that TCR beta sequences accurately predicted the HLA-A and HLA-B alleles for most subjects in the first cohort. The authors suggested that the approach could potentially be extended to other disease states and immunological phenotypes. In a later analysis, several top co-occurrence clusters were reported to appear linked to parvovirus B19, influenza, CMV and Epstein-Barr virus. Correlated functional status among segregating V segments might be attributable to linkage disequilibrium, but an unknown experimental factor could not be ruled out.

In total, approximately 610 healthy bone marrow donors made up the cohort. At the time of sampling, every cohort member was nominally healthy, though immune exposures that went unrecorded were likely present. The donor tested CMV seronegative and was one of the 352 seronegative cohort members. A peripheral blood sample was provided by each donor, and peripheral blood mononuclear cells were used for TCR beta sequencing. Genomic DNA was extracted from the blood cell samples with the Qiagen DNeasy Blood Extraction Kit. From the cysteine through the phenylalanine, the CDR3 covers 15 amino acids. Only the CDR3 portion is preserved as DNA: 45 bases, with reading frame beginning at the first base. For this chain, trimming is 0 bases at the V end and 6 bases at the J end, and the number of junction bases without a gene match is 6. In the germline V gene (reference sequence), CDR1 corresponds to PRHDT and CDR2 to FYEKMQ.

In this chain, TRBV13 is recombined with TRBJ1-2; 8 bases in the junction line up with TRBD1. Sequenced sample: PBMCs. The source is a man aged 25-45 years in good health and CMV-seronegative. The CDR3 reads as follows: CASSLGRQGAHGYTF. The bases are TGTGCCAGCAGCTTAGGCAGGCAGGGGGCCCATGGCTACACCTTC.